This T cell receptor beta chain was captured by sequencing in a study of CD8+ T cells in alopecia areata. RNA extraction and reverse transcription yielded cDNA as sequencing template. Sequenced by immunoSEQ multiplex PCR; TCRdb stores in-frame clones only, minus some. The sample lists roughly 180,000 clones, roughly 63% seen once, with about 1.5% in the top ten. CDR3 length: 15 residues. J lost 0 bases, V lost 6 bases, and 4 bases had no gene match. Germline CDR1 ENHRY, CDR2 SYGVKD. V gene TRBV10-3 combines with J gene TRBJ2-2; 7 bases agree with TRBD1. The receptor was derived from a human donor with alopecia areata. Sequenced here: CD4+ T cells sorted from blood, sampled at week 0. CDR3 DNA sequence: TGTGCCATCAGACAGACAGGGCCGAACACCGGGGAGCTGTTTTTT. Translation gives CAIRQTGPNTGELFF.